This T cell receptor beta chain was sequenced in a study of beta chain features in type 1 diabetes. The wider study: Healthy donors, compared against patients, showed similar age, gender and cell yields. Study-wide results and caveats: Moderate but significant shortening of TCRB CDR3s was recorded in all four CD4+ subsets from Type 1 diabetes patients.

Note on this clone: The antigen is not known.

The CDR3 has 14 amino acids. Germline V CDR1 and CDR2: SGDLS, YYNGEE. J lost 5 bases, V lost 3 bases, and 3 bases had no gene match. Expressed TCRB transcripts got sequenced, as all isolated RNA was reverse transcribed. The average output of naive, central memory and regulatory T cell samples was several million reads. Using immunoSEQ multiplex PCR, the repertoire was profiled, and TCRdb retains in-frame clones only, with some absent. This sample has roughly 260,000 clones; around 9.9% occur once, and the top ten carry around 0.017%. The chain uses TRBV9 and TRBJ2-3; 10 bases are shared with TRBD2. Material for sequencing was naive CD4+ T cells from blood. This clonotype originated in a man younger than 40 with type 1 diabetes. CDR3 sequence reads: CASSASGGGDTQYF. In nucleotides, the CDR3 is TGTGCCAGCAGCGCGAGCGGGGGGGGAGATACGCAGTATTTT. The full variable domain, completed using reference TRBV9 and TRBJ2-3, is DSGVTQTPKHLITATGQRVTLRCSPRSGDLSVYWYQQSLDQGLQFLIQYYNGEERAKGNILERFSAQQFPDLHSELNLSSLELGDSALYFCASSASGGGDTQYFGPGTRLTVL.